The present TCR beta chain was sequenced within a study of blood T cell repertoires in COVID-19 (TCRdb year 2020). Regarding the study in general: Collaborator samples came from the United States, Italy and Spain and covered acute and convalescent phases of COVID-19. The prospective study material was composed of cDNA or gDNA derived from T cells, B-cell-depleted T cells, or PBMCs. Subjects who had been exposed to COVID-19, were actively infected with it, or had recovered from it provided the deeply sampled blood TCRbeta repertoires that made up the dataset. The repertoires were released in a freely available public database intended as a resource for research on the immune response to SARS-CoV-2. Samples were obtained from the ongoing ImmuneRACE study (first 160 participants) and from 1,254 subjects provided by 6 global collaborators. A de-identified subject ID, COVID-19 status, age in years and sex were almost always included in the sample metadata. Where available, HLA class I and class II types were taken from metadata supplied by the sample provider and were not determined by assay-based typing. Beyond this particular receptor, the publication reports: The amount of clinical and demographic metadata varied by source and participant and was provided uncurated.

About this clone itself: No cognate antigen has been identified for it. Within one base of it there is no much larger clone, and no base qualities were kept.

Collaborating institutions collected whole blood in K2EDTA tubes following their own protocols. For TCRbeta analysis, collaborators shipped samples in one of three forms: frozen whole blood, isolated PBMCs, or DNA extracted from either of those sample types. The immunoSEQ Assay, a bias-controlled multiplex PCR, was used to amplify TCRbeta CDR3 regions from genomic DNA. On the authors' methods: The number of nucleated cells in each sample was estimated from the amplification of reference gene primers within the assay. To quantify the absolute abundance of each unique TCRbeta CDR3 rearrangement, sequence reads were collapsed and filtered. For each sample, productive Simpson clonality was calculated as the square root of Simpson's diversity index over productive rearrangements. The clones in this table, taken by TCRdb from immuneACCESS, are in-frame only. Not every clone is retained; where verified, under half of the shortfall comes from an unresolved V gene, and the cause of the rest is unknown. The V and J calls and clone size come from that table; D and trimming were worked out from the DNA. This sample gives about 150,000 clones in total; around 90% of them show up just once. 5% of the sample lies in the top ten.

V ends up 6 bases short and J 5 bases short, with an unmatched junction base count of 7. The CDR3 sequence holds 14 residues, the cysteine and phenylalanine included. The retained sequence is limited to the CDR3, 42 bases, with the frame set at the first base. CDR1 and CDR2 are read off the germline V gene as ENHRY and SYGVKD. This clonotype originated in a human donor in a cohort sampled during active COVID-19. The chain is made from TRBV10-3 and TRBJ2-7; a stretch of 10 junction bases matches TRBD1. Sequenced sample: peripheral blood. Read as DNA, the sequence is TGTGCCATCAGGCGGACAGGGGGTATGCACGAGCAGTACTTC. Its protein reads: CAIRRTGGMHEQYF.